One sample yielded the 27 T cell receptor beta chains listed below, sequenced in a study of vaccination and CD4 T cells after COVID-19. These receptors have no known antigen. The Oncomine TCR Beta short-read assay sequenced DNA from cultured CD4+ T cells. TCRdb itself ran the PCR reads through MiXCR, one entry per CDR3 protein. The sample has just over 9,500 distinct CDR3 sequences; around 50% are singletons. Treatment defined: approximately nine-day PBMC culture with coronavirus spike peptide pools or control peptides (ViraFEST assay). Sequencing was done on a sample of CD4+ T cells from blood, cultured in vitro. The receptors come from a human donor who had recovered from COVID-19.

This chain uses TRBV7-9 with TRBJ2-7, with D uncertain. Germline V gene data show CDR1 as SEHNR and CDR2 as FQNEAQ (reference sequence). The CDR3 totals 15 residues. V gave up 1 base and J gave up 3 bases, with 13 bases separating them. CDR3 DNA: TGTGCCAGCAGCTTAGACGCGCAGACCCTCTACGAGCAGTACTTC. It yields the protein CASSLDAQTLYEQYF.

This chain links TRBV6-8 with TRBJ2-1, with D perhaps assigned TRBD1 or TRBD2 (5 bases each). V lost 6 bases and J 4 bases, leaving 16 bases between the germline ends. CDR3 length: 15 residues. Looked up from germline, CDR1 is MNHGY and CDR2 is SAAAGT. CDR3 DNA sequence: TGTGCCAGCAGATCCGGGACGCTGGTATACAATGAGCAGTTCTTC. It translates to CASRSGTLVYNEQFF.

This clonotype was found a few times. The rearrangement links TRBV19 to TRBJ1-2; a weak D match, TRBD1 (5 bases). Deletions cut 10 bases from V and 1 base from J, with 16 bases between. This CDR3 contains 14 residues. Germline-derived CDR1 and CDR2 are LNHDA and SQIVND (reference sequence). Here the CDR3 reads CATLPGPLNYGYTF. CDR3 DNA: TGTGCCACCTTACCGGGACCGCTTAACTATGGCTACACCTTC.

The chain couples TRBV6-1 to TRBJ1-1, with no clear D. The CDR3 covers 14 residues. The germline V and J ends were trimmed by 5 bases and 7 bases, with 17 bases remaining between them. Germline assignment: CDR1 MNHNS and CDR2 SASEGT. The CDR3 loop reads CASSPSRHVGEAFF. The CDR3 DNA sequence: TGTGCCAGCAGTCCCTCCCGGCACGTAGGTGAAGCTTTCTTT.

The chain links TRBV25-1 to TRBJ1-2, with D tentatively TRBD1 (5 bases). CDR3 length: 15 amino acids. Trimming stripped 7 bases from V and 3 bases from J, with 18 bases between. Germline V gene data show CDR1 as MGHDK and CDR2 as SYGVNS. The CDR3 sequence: CASTLGGQGDYGYTF. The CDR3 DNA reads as TGTGCCAGCACCCTGGGAGGGCAGGGCGACTATGGCTACACCTTC.

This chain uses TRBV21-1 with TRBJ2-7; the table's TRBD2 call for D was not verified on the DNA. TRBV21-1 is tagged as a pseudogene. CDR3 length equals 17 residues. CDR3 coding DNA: TGTGCCAGCAGCATCGGGACTAGCGGGAGGGCCTTATACGAGCAGTACTTC. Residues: CASSIGTSGRALYEQYF.

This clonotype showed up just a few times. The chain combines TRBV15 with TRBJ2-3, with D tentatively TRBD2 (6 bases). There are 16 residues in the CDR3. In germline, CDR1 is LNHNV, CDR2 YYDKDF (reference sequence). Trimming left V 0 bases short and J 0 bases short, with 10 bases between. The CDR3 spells CATSREISGSTDTQYF. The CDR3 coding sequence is TGTGCCACCAGCAGAGAAATAAGCGGGAGCACAGATACGCAGTATTTT.

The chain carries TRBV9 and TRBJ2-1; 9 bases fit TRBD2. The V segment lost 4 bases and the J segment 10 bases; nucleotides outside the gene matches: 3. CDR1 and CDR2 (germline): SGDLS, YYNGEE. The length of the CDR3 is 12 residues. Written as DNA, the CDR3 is TGTGCCAGCAGCCTGACTAGCGGAGAGCAGTTCTTC. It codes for CASSLTSGEQFF. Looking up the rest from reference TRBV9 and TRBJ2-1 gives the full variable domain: DSGVTQTPKHLITATGQRVTLRCSPRSGDLSVYWYQQSLDQGLQFLIQYYNGEERAKGNILERFSAQQFPDLHSELNLSSLELGDSALYFCASSLTSGEQFFGPGTRLTVL.

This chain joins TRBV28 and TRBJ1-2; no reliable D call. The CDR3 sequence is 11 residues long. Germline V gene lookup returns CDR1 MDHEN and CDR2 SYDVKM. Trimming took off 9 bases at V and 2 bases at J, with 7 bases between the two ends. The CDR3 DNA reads TGTGCCAGTAAACGGAACTATGGCTACACCTTC. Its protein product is CASKRNYGYTF.

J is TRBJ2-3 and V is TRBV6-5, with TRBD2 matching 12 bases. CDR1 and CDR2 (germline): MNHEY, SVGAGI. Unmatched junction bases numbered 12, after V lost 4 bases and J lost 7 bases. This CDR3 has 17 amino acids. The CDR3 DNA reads TGTGCCAGCAGTTCCGCGGGACTAGCGGGCCCCACGAATACGCAGTATTTT. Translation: CASSSAGLAGPTNTQYF.

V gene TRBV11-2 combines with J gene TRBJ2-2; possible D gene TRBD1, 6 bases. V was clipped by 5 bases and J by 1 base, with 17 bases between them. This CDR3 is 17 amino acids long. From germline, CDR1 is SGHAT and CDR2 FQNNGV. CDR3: CASSRVGAGVNTGELFF. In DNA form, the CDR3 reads TGTGCCAGCAGCCGGGTGGGGGCAGGGGTGAACACCGGGGAGCTGTTTTTT.

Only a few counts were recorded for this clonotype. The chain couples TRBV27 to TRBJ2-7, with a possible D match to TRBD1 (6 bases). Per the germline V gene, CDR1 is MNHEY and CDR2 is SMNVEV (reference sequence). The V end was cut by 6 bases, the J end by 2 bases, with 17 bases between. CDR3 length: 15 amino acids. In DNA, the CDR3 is TGTGCCAGCAGACCCAGCCCGGGACAAACCTACGAGCAGTACTTC. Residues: CASRPSPGQTYEQYF.

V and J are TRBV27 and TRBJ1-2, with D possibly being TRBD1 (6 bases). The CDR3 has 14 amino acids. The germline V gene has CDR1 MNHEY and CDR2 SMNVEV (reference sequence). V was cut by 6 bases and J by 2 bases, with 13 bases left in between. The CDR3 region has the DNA TGTGCCAGCAGGGGACACTCACCAAACTATGGCTACACCTTC. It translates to CASRGHSPNYGYTF.

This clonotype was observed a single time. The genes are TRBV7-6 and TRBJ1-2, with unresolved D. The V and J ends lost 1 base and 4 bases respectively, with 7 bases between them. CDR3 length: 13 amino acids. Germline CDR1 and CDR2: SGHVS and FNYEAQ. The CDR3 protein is CASSLDHSYGYTF. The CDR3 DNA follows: TGTGCCAGCAGCTTAGATCACAGCTATGGCTACACCTTC.

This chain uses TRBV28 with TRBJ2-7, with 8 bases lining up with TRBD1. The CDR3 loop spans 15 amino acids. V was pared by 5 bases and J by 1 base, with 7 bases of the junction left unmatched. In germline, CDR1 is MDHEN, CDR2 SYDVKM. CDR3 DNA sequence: TGTGCCAGCAGTCTACAGGGGGGACCTTCCTACGAGCAGTACTTC. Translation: CASSLQGGPSYEQYF.

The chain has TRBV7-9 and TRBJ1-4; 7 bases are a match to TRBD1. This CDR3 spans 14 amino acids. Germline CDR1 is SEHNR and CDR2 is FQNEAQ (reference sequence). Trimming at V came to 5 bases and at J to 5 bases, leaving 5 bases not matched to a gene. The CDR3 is CASSPPGQNEKLFF. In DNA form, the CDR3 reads TGTGCCAGCAGCCCACCGGGACAGAATGAAAAACTGTTTTTT.

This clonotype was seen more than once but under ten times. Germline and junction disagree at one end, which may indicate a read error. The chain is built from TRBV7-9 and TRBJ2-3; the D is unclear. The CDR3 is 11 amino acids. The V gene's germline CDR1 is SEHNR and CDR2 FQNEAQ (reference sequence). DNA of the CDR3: TGTGCCAGCAGCTTAAGAGATACGCTGTATTTT. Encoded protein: CASSLRDTLYF.

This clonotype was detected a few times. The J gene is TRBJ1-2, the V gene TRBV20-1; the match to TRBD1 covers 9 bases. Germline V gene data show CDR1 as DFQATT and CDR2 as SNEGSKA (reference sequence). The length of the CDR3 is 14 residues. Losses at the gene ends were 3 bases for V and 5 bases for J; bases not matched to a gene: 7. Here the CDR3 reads CSASRDRGEYGYTF. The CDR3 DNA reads TGCAGTGCTAGCAGAGACAGGGGGGAGTATGGCTACACCTTC.

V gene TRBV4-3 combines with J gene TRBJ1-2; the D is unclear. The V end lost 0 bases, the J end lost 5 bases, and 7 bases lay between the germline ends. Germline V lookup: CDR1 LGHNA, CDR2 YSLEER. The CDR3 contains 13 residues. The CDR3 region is CASSQDGPYGYTF. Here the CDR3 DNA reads TGCGCCAGCAGCCAAGATGGACCATATGGCTACACCTTC.

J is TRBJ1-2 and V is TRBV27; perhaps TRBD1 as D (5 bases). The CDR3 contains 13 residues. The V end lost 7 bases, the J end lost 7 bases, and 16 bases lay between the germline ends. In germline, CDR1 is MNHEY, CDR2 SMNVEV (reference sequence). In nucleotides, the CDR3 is TGTGCCAGCAATCTAATAGGGGCCCGTGGCTACACCTTC. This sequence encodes CASNLIGARGYTF.

Here the CDR3 reads CASSWGGGTDTQYF. The CDR3 DNA is TGTGCCAGCAGTTGGGGCGGGGGCACAGATACGCAGTATTTT. The rearrangement uses TRBV27 and TRBJ2-3; tentative D call: TRBD2 (6 bases). V was shortened by 4 bases and J by 1 base, with 9 bases between the two germline ends. This CDR3 has 14 residues. The germline V gene has CDR1 MNHEY and CDR2 SMNVEV (reference sequence).

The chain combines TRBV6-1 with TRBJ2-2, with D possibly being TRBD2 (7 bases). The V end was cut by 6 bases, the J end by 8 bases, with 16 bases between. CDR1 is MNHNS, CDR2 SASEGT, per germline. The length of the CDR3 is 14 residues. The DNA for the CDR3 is TGTGCCAGCAGAAGACAGGAAGCGGGGGGGGAGCTGTTTTTT. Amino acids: CASRRQEAGGELFF.

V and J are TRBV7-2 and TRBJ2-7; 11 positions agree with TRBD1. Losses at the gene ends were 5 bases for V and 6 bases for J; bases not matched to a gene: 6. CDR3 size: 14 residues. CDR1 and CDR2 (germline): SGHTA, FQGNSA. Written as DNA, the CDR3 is TGTGCCAGCAGCCCCTGGACAGGGGGCCGCGAGCAGTACTTC. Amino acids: CASSPWTGGREQYF. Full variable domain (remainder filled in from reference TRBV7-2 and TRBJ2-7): GAGVSQSPSNKVTEKGKDVELRCDPISGHTALYWYRQSLGQGLEFLIYFQGNSAPDKSGLPSDRFSAERTGGSVSTLTIQRTQQEDSAVYLCASSPWTGGREQYFGPGTRLTVT.

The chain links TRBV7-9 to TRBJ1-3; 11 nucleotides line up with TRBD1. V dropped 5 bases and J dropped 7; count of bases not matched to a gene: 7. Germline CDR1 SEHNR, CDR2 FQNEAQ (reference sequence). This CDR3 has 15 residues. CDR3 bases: TGTGCCAGCAGCCAGGACAGGGGGCGCGTTAACACCATATATTTT. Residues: CASSQDRGRVNTIYF. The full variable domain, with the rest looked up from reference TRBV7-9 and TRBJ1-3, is DTGVSQNPRHKITKRGQNVTFRCDPISEHNRLYWYRQTLGQGPEFLTYFQNEAQLEKSRLLSDRFSAERPKGSFSTLEIQRTEQGDSAMYLCASSQDRGRVNTIYFGEGSWLTVV.

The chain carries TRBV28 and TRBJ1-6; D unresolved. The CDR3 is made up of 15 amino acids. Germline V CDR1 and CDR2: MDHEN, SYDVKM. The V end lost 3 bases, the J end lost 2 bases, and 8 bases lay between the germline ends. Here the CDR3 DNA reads TGTGCCAGCAGTTTCTCCAGTACCTATAATTCACCCCTCCACTTT. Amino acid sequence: CASSFSSTYNSPLHF.

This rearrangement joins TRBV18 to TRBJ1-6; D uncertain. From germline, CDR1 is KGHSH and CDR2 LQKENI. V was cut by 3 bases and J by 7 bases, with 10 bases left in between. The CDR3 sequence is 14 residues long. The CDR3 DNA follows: TGTGCCAGCTCACCTCGGACGACGAATTCACCCCTCCACTTT. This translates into CASSPRTTNSPLHF. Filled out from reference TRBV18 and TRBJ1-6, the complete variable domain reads NAGVMQNPRHLVRRRGQEARLRCSPMKGHSHVYWYRQLPEEGLKFMVYLQKENIIDESGMPKERFSAEFPKEGPSILRIQQVVRGDSAAYFCASSPRTTNSPLHFGNGTRLTVT.

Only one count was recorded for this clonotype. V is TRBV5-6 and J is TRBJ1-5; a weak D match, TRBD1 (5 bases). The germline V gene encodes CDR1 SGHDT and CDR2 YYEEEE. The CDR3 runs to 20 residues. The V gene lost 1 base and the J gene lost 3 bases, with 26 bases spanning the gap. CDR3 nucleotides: TGTGCCAGCAGCTTGTTGAGGTTGGGGGGAACCCACACAACCAATCAGCCCCAGCATTTT. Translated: CASSLLRLGGTHTTNQPQHF.